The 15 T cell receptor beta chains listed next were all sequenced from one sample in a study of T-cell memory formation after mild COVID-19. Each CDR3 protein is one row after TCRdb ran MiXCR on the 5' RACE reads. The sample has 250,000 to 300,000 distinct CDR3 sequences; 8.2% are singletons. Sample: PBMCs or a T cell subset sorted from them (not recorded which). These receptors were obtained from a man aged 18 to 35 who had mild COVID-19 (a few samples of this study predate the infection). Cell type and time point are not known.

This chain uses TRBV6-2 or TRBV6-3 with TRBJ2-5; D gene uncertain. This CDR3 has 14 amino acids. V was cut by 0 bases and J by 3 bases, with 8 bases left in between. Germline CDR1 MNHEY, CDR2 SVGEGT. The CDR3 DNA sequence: TGTGCCAGCAGTTACTCTACAGAGAAAGAGACCCAGTACTTC. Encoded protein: CASSYSTEKETQYF.

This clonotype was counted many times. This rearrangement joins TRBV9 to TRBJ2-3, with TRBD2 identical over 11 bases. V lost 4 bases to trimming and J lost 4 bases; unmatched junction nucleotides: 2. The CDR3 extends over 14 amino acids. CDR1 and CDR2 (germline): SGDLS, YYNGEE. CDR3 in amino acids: CASSISGGADTQYF. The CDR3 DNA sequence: TGTGCCAGCAGCATTAGCGGGGGGGCAGATACGCAGTATTTT.

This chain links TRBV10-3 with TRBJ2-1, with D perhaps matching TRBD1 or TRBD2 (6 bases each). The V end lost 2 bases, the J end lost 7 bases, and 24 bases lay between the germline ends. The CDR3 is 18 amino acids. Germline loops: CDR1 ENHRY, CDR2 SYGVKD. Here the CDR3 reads CAISESQGRRAGLNEQFF. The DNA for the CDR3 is TGTGCCATCAGTGAGAGTCAGGGGAGGCGGGCCGGTCTTAATGAGCAGTTCTTC.

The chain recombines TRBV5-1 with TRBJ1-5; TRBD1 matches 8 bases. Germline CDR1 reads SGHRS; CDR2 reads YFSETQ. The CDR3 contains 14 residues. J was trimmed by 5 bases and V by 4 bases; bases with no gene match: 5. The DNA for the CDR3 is TGCGCCAGCAGCCCCCAACAGGGGGATCAGCCCCAGCATTTT. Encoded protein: CASSPQQGDQPQHF. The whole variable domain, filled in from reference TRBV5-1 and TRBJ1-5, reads KAGVTQTPRYLIKTRGQQVTLSCSPISGHRSVSWYQQTPGQGLQFLFEYFSETQRNKGNFPGRFSGRQFSNSRSEMNVSTLELGDSALYLCASSPQQGDQPQHFGDGTRLSIL.

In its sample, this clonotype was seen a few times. CDR3 sequence: CSAKLGARSTDTQYF. Written as DNA, the CDR3 is TGCAGTGCAAAGTTGGGGGCACGAAGCACAGATACGCAGTATTTT. The J gene is TRBJ2-3, the V gene TRBV20-1; D may be TRBD1 (6 bases). The CDR3 covers 15 residues. With 6 bases removed from V and 0 bases from J, the gap between germline ends came to 16 bases. The germline V gene has CDR1 DFQATT and CDR2 SNEGSKA (reference sequence).

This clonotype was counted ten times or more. CDR3 sequence (DNA): TGCGCCAGCAGCTCTGGACTAGCGGGGGGGCCATGGGAGACCCAGTACTTC. Translated: CASSSGLAGGPWETQYF. The V gene is TRBV5-1, the J gene TRBJ2-5, with 15 bases matching TRBD2. The germline CDR1 and CDR2 sequences are SGHRS and YFSETQ. The CDR3 loop spans 17 amino acids. J lost 5 bases, V lost 3 bases, and 8 bases had no gene match.

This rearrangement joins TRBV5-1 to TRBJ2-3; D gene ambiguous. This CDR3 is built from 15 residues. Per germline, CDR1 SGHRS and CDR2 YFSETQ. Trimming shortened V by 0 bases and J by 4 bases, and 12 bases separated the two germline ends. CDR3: CASSLEVGSADTQYF. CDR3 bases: TGCGCCAGCAGCTTGGAGGTCGGCTCCGCAGATACGCAGTATTTT.

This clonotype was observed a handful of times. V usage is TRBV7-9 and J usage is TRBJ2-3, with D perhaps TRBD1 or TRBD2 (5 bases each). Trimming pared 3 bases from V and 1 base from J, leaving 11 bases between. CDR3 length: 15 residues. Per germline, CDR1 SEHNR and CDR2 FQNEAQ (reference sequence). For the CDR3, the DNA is TGTGCCAGCAGCTTTCCCGGGACCGGCACAGATACGCAGTATTTT. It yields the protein CASSFPGTGTDTQYF.

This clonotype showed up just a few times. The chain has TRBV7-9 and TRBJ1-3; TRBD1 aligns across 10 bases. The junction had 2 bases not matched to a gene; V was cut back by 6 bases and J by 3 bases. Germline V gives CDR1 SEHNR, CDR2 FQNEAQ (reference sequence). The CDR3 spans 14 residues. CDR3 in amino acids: CASRGQGNGNTIYF. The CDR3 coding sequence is TGTGCCAGCAGGGGACAGGGGAATGGAAACACCATATATTTT. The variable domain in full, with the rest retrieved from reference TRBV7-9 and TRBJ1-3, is DTGVSQNPRHKITKRGQNVTFRCDPISEHNRLYWYRQTLGQGPEFLTYFQNEAQLEKSRLLSDRFSAERPKGSFSTLEIQRTEQGDSAMYLCASRGQGNGNTIYFGEGSWLTVV.

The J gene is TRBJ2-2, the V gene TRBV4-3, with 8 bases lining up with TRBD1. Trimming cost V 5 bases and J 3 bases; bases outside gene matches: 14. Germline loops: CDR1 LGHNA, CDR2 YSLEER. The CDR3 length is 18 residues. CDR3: CASSDRGSRPLDTGELFF. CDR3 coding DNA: TGCGCCAGCAGCGACAGGGGTTCCCGCCCTTTGGACACCGGGGAGCTGTTTTTT.

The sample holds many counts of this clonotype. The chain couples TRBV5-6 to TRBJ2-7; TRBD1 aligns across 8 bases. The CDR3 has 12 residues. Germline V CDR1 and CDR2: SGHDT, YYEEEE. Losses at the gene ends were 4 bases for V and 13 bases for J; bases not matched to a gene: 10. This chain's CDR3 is CASSDSQDREYF. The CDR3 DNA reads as TGTGCCAGCAGCGATTCCCAGGACAGGGAATACTTC.

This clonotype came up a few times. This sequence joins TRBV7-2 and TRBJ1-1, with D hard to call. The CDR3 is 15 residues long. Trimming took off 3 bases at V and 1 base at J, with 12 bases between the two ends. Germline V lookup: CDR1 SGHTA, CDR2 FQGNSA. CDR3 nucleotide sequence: TGTGCCAGCAGCTTCCGGGCCCTCAGGAACACTGAAGCTTTCTTT. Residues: CASSFRALRNTEAFF.

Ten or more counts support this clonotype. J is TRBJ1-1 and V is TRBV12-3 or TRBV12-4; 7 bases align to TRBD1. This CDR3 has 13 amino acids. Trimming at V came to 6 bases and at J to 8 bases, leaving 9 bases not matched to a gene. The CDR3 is CASSLDRTTEAFF. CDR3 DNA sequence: TGTGCCAGCAGCCTGGACAGGACGACCGAAGCTTTCTTT.

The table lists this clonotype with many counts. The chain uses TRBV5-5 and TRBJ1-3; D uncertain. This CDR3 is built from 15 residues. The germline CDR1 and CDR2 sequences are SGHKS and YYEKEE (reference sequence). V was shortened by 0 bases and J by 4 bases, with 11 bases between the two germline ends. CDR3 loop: CASSLDPGWGNTIYF. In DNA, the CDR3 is TGTGCCAGCAGCTTGGACCCGGGTTGGGGAAACACCATATATTTT.

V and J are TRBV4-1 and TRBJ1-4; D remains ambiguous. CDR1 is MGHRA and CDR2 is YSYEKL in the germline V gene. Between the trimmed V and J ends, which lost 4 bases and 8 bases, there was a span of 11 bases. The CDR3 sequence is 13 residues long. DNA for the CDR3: TGCGCCAGCAGCCGAGTCACGATCGAAAAACTGTTTTTT. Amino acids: CASSRVTIEKLFF.